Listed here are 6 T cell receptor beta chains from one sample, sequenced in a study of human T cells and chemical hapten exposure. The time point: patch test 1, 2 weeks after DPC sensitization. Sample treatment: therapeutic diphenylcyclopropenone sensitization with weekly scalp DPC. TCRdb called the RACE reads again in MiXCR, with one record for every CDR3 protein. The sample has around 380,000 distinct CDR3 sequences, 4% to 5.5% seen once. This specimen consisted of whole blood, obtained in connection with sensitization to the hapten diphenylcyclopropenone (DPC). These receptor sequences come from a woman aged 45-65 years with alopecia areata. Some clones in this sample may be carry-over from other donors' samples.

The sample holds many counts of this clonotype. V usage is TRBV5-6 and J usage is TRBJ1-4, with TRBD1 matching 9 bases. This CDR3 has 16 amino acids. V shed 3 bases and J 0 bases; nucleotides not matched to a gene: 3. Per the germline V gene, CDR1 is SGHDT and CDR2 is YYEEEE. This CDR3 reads CASSWGQGSTNEKLFF. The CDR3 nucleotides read TGTGCCAGCAGCTGGGGACAGGGTTCAACTAATGAAAAACTGTTTTTT.

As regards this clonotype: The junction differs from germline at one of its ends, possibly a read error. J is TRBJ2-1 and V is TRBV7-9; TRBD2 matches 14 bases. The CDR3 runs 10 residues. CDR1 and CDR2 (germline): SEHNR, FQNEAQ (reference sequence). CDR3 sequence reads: CASRGTSGSF. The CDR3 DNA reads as TGTGCCAGCAGAGGGACTAGCGGGAGTTTC. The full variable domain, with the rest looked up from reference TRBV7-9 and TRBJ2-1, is DTGVSQNPRHKITKRGQNVTFRCDPISEHNRLYWYRQTLGQGPEFLTYFQNEAQLEKSRLLSDRFSAERPKGSFSTLEIQRTEQGDSAMYLCASRGTSGSFGPGTRLTVL.

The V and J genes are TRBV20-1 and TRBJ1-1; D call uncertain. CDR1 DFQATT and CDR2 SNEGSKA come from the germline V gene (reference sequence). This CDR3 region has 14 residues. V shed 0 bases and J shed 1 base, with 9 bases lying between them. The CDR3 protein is CSARDGSTNTEAFF. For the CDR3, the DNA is TGCAGTGCTAGAGACGGATCGACGAACACTGAAGCTTTCTTT.

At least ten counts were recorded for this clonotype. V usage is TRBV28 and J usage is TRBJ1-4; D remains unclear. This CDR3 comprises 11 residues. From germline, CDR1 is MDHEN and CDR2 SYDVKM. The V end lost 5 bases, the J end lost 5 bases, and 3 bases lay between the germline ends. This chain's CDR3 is CASSVNEKLFF. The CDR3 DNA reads TGTGCCAGCAGTGTAAATGAAAAACTGTTTTTT.

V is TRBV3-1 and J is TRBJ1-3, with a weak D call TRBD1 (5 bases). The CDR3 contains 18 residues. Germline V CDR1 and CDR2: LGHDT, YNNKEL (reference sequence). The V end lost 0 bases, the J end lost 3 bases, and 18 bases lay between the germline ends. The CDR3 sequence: CASSQEGETVPRGNTIYF. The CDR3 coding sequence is TGTGCCAGCAGCCAAGAAGGGGAAACTGTTCCCCGTGGAAACACCATATATTTT.

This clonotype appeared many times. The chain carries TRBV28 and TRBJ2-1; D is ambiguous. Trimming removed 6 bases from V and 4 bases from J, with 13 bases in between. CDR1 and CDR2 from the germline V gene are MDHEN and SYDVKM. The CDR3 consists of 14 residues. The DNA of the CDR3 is TGTGCCAGCAGCGACTTGGGCAGATACAATGAGCAGTTCTTC. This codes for CASSDLGRYNEQFF.